The 13 T cell receptor beta chains presented below share a single source sample, sequenced in a study of cytomegalovirus exposure and HLA in healthy donors. Primers: 60 Vbeta forward and 13 Jbeta reverse. Data came from immunoSEQ multiplex PCR; TCRdb stores just in-frame clones and leaves some out. The top ten hold 1.9% of the sample, which has over 150,000 clones, roughly 77% seen once. The sequenced sample was PBMCs. Receptors originate from a woman aged 18 to 35 in good health and CMV-seronegative.

The chain uses TRBV5-5 and TRBJ2-7, with a tentative D call TRBD2 (5 bases). The V end was cut by 2 bases, the J end by 4 bases, with 13 bases between. The CDR3 length is 14 residues. From germline, CDR1 is SGHKS and CDR2 YYEKEE (reference sequence). The DNA for the CDR3 is TGTGCCAGCAGCTTAGGACCGGGATCATACGAGCAGTACTTC. It is translated as CASSLGPGSYEQYF.

The genes are TRBV5-4 and TRBJ2-3; 7 bases line up with TRBD1. Trimming removed 4 bases from V and 5 bases from J; junction bases left unmatched: 13. Per germline, CDR1 SGHNT and CDR2 YYREEE (reference sequence). The CDR3 contains 16 residues. The CDR3 DNA follows: TGTGCCAGCAGCCGGCCTAGGACAGGCGCTGGAGATACGCAGTATTTT. It is translated as CASSRPRTGAGDTQYF.

The chain couples TRBV6-6 to TRBJ2-3; no firm D call. This CDR3 comprises 12 residues. V lost 6 bases and J lost 0, with 4 bases in between. Germline values: CDR1 MNHNY, CDR2 SVGAGI (reference sequence). CDR3: CASSPSTDTQYF. Written as DNA, the CDR3 is TGTGCCAGCAGCCCTAGCACAGATACGCAGTATTTT.

This clone was recorded a few times. The chain employs TRBV23-1 and TRBJ2-1; TRBD1 aligns across 9 bases. TRBV23-1 is given ORF status, its function remaining uncertain. V lost 4 bases and J lost 6; bases outside the gene matches: 10. CDR3 size: 16 residues. CDR3 coding DNA: TGCGCCAGCAGTCTAGGGACCGGGACAGGGTCCAATGAGCAGTTCTTC. Its translation is CASSLGTGTGSNEQFF.

V gene TRBV9 combines with J gene TRBJ2-7; 8 bases fit TRBD1. There are 14 residues in the CDR3. Germline V gene lookup returns CDR1 SGDLS and CDR2 YYNGEE. V was pared by 4 bases and J by 0 bases, with 3 bases of the junction left unmatched. The chain's CDR3 is CASSPGTGSYEQYF. The DNA for the CDR3 is TGTGCCAGCAGCCCCGGGACAGGCTCCTACGAGCAGTACTTC.

The CDR3 bases are TGTGCCAGCAGCTTGGCGGGGATCACAGATACGCAGTATTTT. It codes for CASSLAGITDTQYF. This chain joins TRBV5-5 and TRBJ2-3; D may be TRBD2 (5 bases). Germline-derived CDR1 and CDR2 are SGHKS and YYEKEE (reference sequence). Trimming removed 0 bases at V and 2 bases at J, with 7 bases between. This CDR3 region has 14 residues.

The chain has TRBV5-1 and TRBJ1-1; possibly TRBD1 for D (5 bases). Germline-derived CDR1 and CDR2 are SGHRS and YFSETQ. The V and J ends lost 4 bases and 3 bases respectively, with 10 bases between them. This CDR3 has 13 amino acids. The CDR3 sequence: CASSRQRDTEAFF. The CDR3 nucleotides read TGCGCCAGCAGCCGACAGAGAGACACTGAAGCTTTCTTT.

The chain carries TRBV11-1 and TRBJ1-1, with 10 bases identical to TRBD1. The germline V gene encodes CDR1 SGHAT and CDR2 FQDESV (reference sequence). CDR3 length: 16 amino acids. V dropped 3 bases and J dropped 1; count of bases not matched to a gene: 5. The CDR3 DNA sequence: TGTGCCAGCAGCTTGGGGACAGGGGCCCAGAACACTGAAGCTTTCTTT. It translates to CASSLGTGAQNTEAFF.

This chain connects TRBV5-8 to TRBJ2-2, with 7 bases lining up with TRBD2. V was pared by 2 bases and J by 5 bases, with 15 bases of the junction left unmatched. The CDR3 spans 18 residues. Germline V gene data show CDR1 as SGHTS and CDR2 as YDEGEE. The CDR3 nucleotides read TGTGCCAGCAGCTTCGAGGTTCTAGCGGCGCGGAGGACCGGGGAGCTGTTTTTT. Its protein product is CASSFEVLAARRTGELFF.

V and J are TRBV5-5 and TRBJ1-1; D perhaps matches TRBD1 (5 bases). Trimming cost V 0 bases and J 7 bases, with 16 bases left between them. This CDR3 is built from 15 residues. Germline V gene sequence: CDR1 SGHKS, CDR2 YYEKEE (reference sequence). In DNA, the CDR3 is TGTGCCAGCAGCTTGGAAGTGCAGGGATGGAGTGAAGCTTTCTTT. Its protein is CASSLEVQGWSEAFF.

V and J are TRBV7-3 and TRBJ2-3, with 7 bases lining up with TRBD2. Trimming cost V 5 bases and J 0 bases; bases outside gene matches: 8. CDR1 SGHTA and CDR2 FQGTGA come from the germline V gene. This CDR3 is 16 amino acids long. The CDR3 protein is CASSVQREPSTDTQYF. CDR3 coding DNA: TGTGCCAGCAGCGTACAGCGGGAACCAAGCACAGATACGCAGTATTTT.

This chain links TRBV4-1 with TRBJ2-2; D remains unclear. V lost 4 bases and J lost 5, with 14 bases in between. The CDR3 totals 15 residues. Germline CDR1 reads MGHRA; CDR2 reads YSYEKL. For the CDR3, the DNA is TGCGCCAGCAGCCGACACATACAGAGTACCGGGGAGCTGTTTTTT. Residues: CASSRHIQSTGELFF.

The rearrangement links TRBV30 to TRBJ2-7; 9 nucleotides align to TRBD2. Germline lookup yields CDR1 GTSNPN and CDR2 SVGIG (reference sequence). This CDR3 has 14 residues. Losses at the gene ends were 0 bases for V and 3 bases for J; bases not matched to a gene: 3. The DNA for the CDR3 is TGTGCCTGGAGTGTAGCGGGGGGTGTCTACGAGCAGTACTTC. Protein: CAWSVAGGVYEQYF.